The sequence of this T cell receptor (beta chain) was determined in a study of a mutant IDH1 vaccine in newly diagnosed glioma. The study, taken as a whole, reports: Altogether, 93.3% of patients exhibited vaccine-induced immune responses.

Sequencing was performed with immunoSEQ multiplex PCR; in TCRdb, only in-frame clones are kept and a portion is missing. The sample lists about 33,000 clones, roughly 80% seen once, with about 7% in the top ten. This clone was detected only a few times. The antigen is unknown. Time point reported: week 35, safety follow-up. With topical imiquimod, each dose of the vaccine consisted of 300 ug of mutant IDH1 20-mer peptide. Each tumor in the donors was a new WHO grade 3 or 4 astrocytoma, IDH1-mutant and ATRX-lost. Germline CDR1 and CDR2: LNHDA and SQIVND (reference sequence). This CDR3 has 13 amino acids. Trimming cost V 2 bases and J 6 bases, with 10 bases left between them.

This chain connects TRBV19 to TRBJ1-1; D not certain. The sequencing here drew on PBMCs, taken from a glioma patient whose treatment included an IDH1 peptide vaccine. The TCR comes from a woman aged 18-30 years with glioma. DNA of the CDR3: TGTGCCAGTAGTATAAAGTCGCTTTCTGAAGCTTTCTTT. Its protein product is CASSIKSLSEAFF.